The 11 T cell receptor beta chains below were found in one sample sequenced in a study of Ad26.COV2.S vaccination and SARS-CoV-2 variants. Treatment meaning: 19 received Ad26.COV2.S at low or high dose, single or two shots; roughly five received placebo; per-sample allocation not given. All samples were drawn on day 63, counting from the first vaccine or placebo injection. The data were produced by immunoSEQ multiplex PCR, yet TCRdb's version contains in-frame clones alone and is incomplete. The sample lists about 440,000 clones, approximately 90% occurring once. Sequencing was performed on peripheral blood, taken in a trial of Ad26.COV2.S vaccine versus placebo. Receptor source: a person aged 18 to 65 who received the Ad26.COV2.S COVID-19 vaccine or a placebo.

The gene calls are TRBV5-4 and TRBJ1-1; no firm D call. V dropped 1 base and J dropped 5 bases, with 12 bases sitting between them. Germline assignment: CDR1 SGHNT and CDR2 YYREEE (reference sequence). This CDR3 is built from 14 residues. DNA for the CDR3: TGTGCCAGCAGCTTGACGACCCGTGATACTGAAGCTTTCTTT. Translation gives CASSLTTRDTEAFF.

The genes are TRBV9 and TRBJ1-1; D unclear. Germline CDR1 is SGDLS and CDR2 is YYNGEE. V lost 0 bases and J lost 3, with 12 bases in between. This CDR3 has 15 amino acids. The CDR3 nucleotides read TGTGCCAGCAGCGTAGCTACGACGGCGGACACTGAAGCTTTCTTT. The encoded protein is CASSVATTADTEAFF.

CDR3 amino acids: CASSVAPSAGENEQYF. DNA of the CDR3: TGTGCCAGCAGCGTAGCTCCTTCCGCGGGGGAAAACGAGCAGTACTTC. The V and J genes are TRBV9 and TRBJ2-7; 7 bases map to TRBD2. The CDR3 runs 16 residues. The V gene end was trimmed by 0 bases and the J gene end by 5 bases; junction bases not matched to a gene: 11. The germline gives CDR1 SGDLS, CDR2 YYNGEE. Full variable domain (missing parts from reference TRBV9 and TRBJ2-7): DSGVTQTPKHLITATGQRVTLRCSPRSGDLSVYWYQQSLDQGLQFLIQYYNGEERAKGNILERFSAQQFPDLHSELNLSSLELGDSALYFCASSVAPSAGENEQYFGPGTRLTVT.

The V and J genes are TRBV28 and TRBJ1-5, with D perhaps matching TRBD1 (5 bases). The CDR3 totals 15 residues. Germline V gives CDR1 MDHEN, CDR2 SYDVKM. Trimming stripped 5 bases from V and 11 bases from J, with 22 bases between. Here the CDR3 DNA reads TGTGCCAGCAGTGCCGCCGGGACGGAGGACCTGTCCCAGCATTTT. Protein product: CASSAAGTEDLSQHF.

This rearrangement joins TRBV28 to TRBJ2-3; no firm D call. Per the germline V gene, CDR1 is MDHEN and CDR2 is SYDVKM. With 2 bases removed from V and 0 bases from J, the gap between germline ends came to 9 bases. This CDR3 is built from 15 residues. The CDR3 here is CASSLNPISTDTQYF. The CDR3 DNA reads TGTGCCAGCAGTTTAAACCCCATCAGCACAGATACGCAGTATTTT. Full variable domain (rest looked up from reference TRBV28 and TRBJ2-3): DVKVTQSSRYLVKRTGEKVFLECVQDMDHENMFWYRQDPGLGLRLIYFSYDVKMKEKGDIPEGYSVSREKKERFSLILESASTNQTSMYLCASSLNPISTDTQYFGPGTRLTVL.

This clone was seen only a few times. J is TRBJ2-7 and V is TRBV5-1; 10 bases agree with TRBD2. V was clipped by 1 base and J by 4 bases; unmatched bases: 2. The CDR3 runs to 14 residues. Looked up from germline, CDR1 is SGHRS and CDR2 is YFSETQ. CDR3 nucleotide sequence: TGCGCCAGCAGCTTGACAGCGGGAGGGTACGAGCAGTACTTC. Translating gives CASSLTAGGYEQYF.

V is TRBV7-9 and J is TRBJ2-2, with D uncertain. Germline V lookup: CDR1 SEHNR, CDR2 FQNEAQ (reference sequence). The V and J ends lost 5 bases and 10 bases respectively, with 14 bases between them. The CDR3 sequence is 13 residues long. The CDR3 loop is CASSLPRGTELFF. The CDR3 coding sequence is TGTGCCAGCAGCCTTCCACGCGGTACGGAGCTGTTTTTT.

The gene calls are TRBV3-1 (or the pseudogene TRBV3-2) and TRBJ1-4; D unresolved. V lost 0 bases and J 6 bases, leaving 17 bases between the germline ends. Germline values: CDR1 LGHDT, CDR2 YNNKEL (reference sequence). The CDR3 is 17 residues long. In nucleotides, the CDR3 is TGTGCCAGCAGCCAAGATTGGGGAACAGCATCCGATGAAAAACTGTTTTTT. It specifies CASSQDWGTASDEKLFF.

The chain joins TRBV30 to TRBJ2-7; either TRBD1 or TRBD2 may supply D (6 bases each). There are 14 residues in the CDR3. V gave up 3 bases and J gave up 6 bases, with 18 bases separating them. Germline V gene lookup returns CDR1 GTSNPN and CDR2 SVGIG (reference sequence). CDR3: CAWRLRGLGGEQYF. CDR3 bases: TGTGCCTGGAGACTACGGGGGCTCGGGGGCGAGCAGTACTTC.

The gene calls are TRBV9 and TRBJ2-1; 8 bases fit TRBD1. From germline, CDR1 is SGDLS and CDR2 YYNGEE. The V and J ends lost 2 bases and 2 bases, in that order; junction bases with no gene match: 3. The CDR3 extends over 15 amino acids. The CDR3 loop is CASSVRDRPYNEQFF. CDR3 sequence (DNA): TGTGCCAGCAGCGTCCGGGACAGGCCCTACAATGAGCAGTTCTTC.

The rearrangement joins TRBV5-1 to TRBJ2-5, with D tentatively TRBD2 (7 bases). Germline CDR1 and CDR2: SGHRS and YFSETQ. CDR3 size: 16 residues. The V end lost 3 bases, the J end lost 4 bases, and 19 bases lay between the germline ends. CDR3 protein: CASSSGGPRSRETQYF. The CDR3 DNA reads TGCGCCAGCAGCTCGGGGGGCCCGCGGAGCCGAGAGACCCAGTACTTC.